This TCR beta chain was retrieved from a study of T cell changes during pregnancy in multiple sclerosis. With regard to this clone: The junction shows a germline mismatch at one end, possibly a read error.

This CDR3 is 12 amino acids long. Per the germline V gene, CDR1 is MDHEN and CDR2 is SYDVKM. The protocol was immunoSEQ multiplex PCR, while the TCRdb copy is restricted to in-frame clones and leaves out a portion. The top ten clones hold roughly 1.2% of a sample with 40,000 to 50,000 clones, about 88% of them seen once. The chain recombines TRBV28 with TRBJ2-7, with TRBD1 matching 9 bases. This clonotype was obtained from a female donor with multiple sclerosis, enrolled in a pregnancy study. Sequencing used CD4+ T cells from peripheral blood mononuclear cells, obtained in the first trimester of pregnancy. The CDR3: CASSSDPGQGSF. The CDR3 DNA follows: TGTGCCAGCAGTTCCGACCCGGGACAGGGATCCTTC.